These 29 T cell receptor beta chains were all obtained from the same sample, sequenced in a study of T-cell memory formation after mild COVID-19. Via MiXCR, TCRdb re-called the 5' RACE reads, giving one row per CDR3 protein. The sample gives 35,000 to 45,000 distinct CDR3 sequences, more than 7% of which show up once; roughly 1.4% is in the top ten. The sample consisted of PBMCs or a T cell subset sorted from them (not recorded which). The receptors originated from a man younger than 30 who had mild COVID-19 (a few samples of this study predate the infection). Cell type and time point are not known.

The V and J genes are TRBV3-1 and TRBJ2-7; D unresolved. Between the trimmed V and J ends, which lost 3 bases and 10 bases, there was a span of 7 bases. Germline V gives CDR1 LGHDT, CDR2 YNNKEL (reference sequence). There are 10 residues in the CDR3. The CDR3 loop reads CASSHRPQYV. CDR3 sequence (DNA): TGTGCCAGCAGCCATAGGCCCCAGTACGTC.

This clonotype was seen a handful of times. This chain connects TRBV28 to TRBJ1-1, with 10 bases aligning to TRBD1. CDR3 length: 14 residues. V gave up 8 bases and J gave up 5 bases; unmatched junction bases: 8. Per the germline V gene, CDR1 is MDHEN and CDR2 is SYDVKM. CDR3 amino acids: CASGSGQGLTEAFF. The DNA for the CDR3 is TGTGCCAGCGGATCGGGACAGGGGTTAACTGAAGCTTTCTTT. The whole variable domain, filled in from reference TRBV28 and TRBJ1-1, reads DVKVTQSSRYLVKRTGEKVFLECVQDMDHENMFWYRQDPGLGLRLIYFSYDVKMKEKGDIPEGYSVSREKKERFSLILESASTNQTSMYLCASGSGQGLTEAFFGQGTRLTVV.

This clonotype was seen ten or more times. The rearrangement joins TRBV20-1 to TRBJ1-1; 7 bases line up with TRBD1. The V gene end was trimmed by 3 bases and the J gene end by 0 bases; junction bases not matched to a gene: 7. The CDR3 is 15 residues long. Germline V gene lookup returns CDR1 DFQATT and CDR2 SNEGSKA (reference sequence). Written as DNA, the CDR3 is TGCAGTGCTAGCGGGGGGGGACAGATGAACACTGAAGCTTTCTTT. Encoded protein: CSASGGGQMNTEAFF.

The V gene is TRBV5-4, the J gene TRBJ2-7; no definite D call. The germline gives CDR1 SGHNT, CDR2 YYREEE (reference sequence). This CDR3 is 13 amino acids long. V lost 4 bases, J lost 5 bases, and 13 bases lay in between. In nucleotides, the CDR3 is TGTGCCAGCAGCCCGGTCGTAAGTGACGAGCAGTACTTC. Residues: CASSPVVSDEQYF.

This rearrangement joins TRBV2 to TRBJ1-5; weak D call: TRBD1 (6 bases). The length of the CDR3 is 13 residues. Germline V gives CDR1 SNHLY, CDR2 FYNNEI. V gave up 6 bases and J gave up 7 bases, with 13 bases separating them. CDR3 sequence reads: CASRYRVSQPQHF. CDR3 nucleotides: TGTGCCAGCAGATACAGGGTTTCGCAGCCCCAGCATTTT.

The chain carries TRBV6-5 and TRBJ2-7; possibly TRBD1 or TRBD2 for D (5 bases each). The CDR3 sequence is 14 residues long. The germline V gene has CDR1 MNHEY and CDR2 SVGAGI. Trimming took 2 bases from V and 4 from J, leaving 12 bases between them. The CDR3 loop is CASSYGRGGYEQYF. Written as DNA, the CDR3 is TGTGCCAGCAGTTACGGCCGGGGCGGATACGAGCAGTACTTC.

This rearrangement joins TRBV5-1 to TRBJ2-5; 14 bases align to TRBD2. This CDR3 is 16 amino acids long. In germline, CDR1 is SGHRS, CDR2 YFSETQ. Trimming removed 4 bases from V and 5 bases from J; junction bases left unmatched: 7. The CDR3 coding sequence is TGCGCCAGCAGCCTGACTAGCGGGGGGGCCGGTGAGACCCAGTACTTC. It codes for CASSLTSGGAGETQYF.

Only a few counts were recorded for this clonotype. This chain uses TRBV12-3 or TRBV12-4 with TRBJ1-5; D not certain. V gave up 2 bases and J gave up 7 bases, with 12 bases separating them. The CDR3 length is 14 residues. The CDR3 loop reads CASSLSAPGQPQHF. As DNA, the CDR3 is TGTGCCAGCAGTTTAAGCGCTCCTGGGCAGCCCCAGCATTTT.

The CDR3 DNA is TGCGCCAGCAGCTTCCCAGGTGCTAGCGGGGCCGAGACCCAGTACTTC. Its protein product is CASSFPGASGAETQYF. The J gene is TRBJ2-5, the V gene TRBV5-1; 9 bases match TRBD2. V dropped 2 bases and J dropped 5; count of bases not matched to a gene: 10. Per germline, CDR1 SGHRS and CDR2 YFSETQ. The CDR3 is made up of 16 amino acids.

J is TRBJ2-7 and V is TRBV12-2; the tabulated D call, TRBD1, remains unverified against the DNA. TRBV12-2 is described as a pseudogene. CDR3 length: 16 amino acids. The CDR3 DNA sequence: TGTGCAAGTCGCGTAGAGACAGGGGAAACCCCCTACGAGCAGTACGTC. Its protein is CASRVETGETPYEQYV.

This clonotype was counted between two and nine times. The rearrangement joins TRBV7-2 to TRBJ1-3; D not resolved. This CDR3 spans 13 amino acids. V was trimmed by 4 bases and J by 0 bases, leaving 4 bases between them. Germline V gives CDR1 SGHTA, CDR2 FQGNSA. This chain's CDR3 is CASSSISGNTIYF. CDR3 coding DNA: TGTGCCAGCAGCTCAATCTCTGGAAACACCATATATTTT.

This clonotype was seen a few times. The chain employs TRBV5-1 and TRBJ2-5; D tentatively fits TRBD1 or TRBD2 (6 bases each). This CDR3 has 14 amino acids. Germline loops: CDR1 SGHRS, CDR2 YFSETQ. V shed 5 bases and J shed 4 bases, with 15 bases lying between them. CDR3 nucleotides: TGCGCCAGCAGAGGAGGGGCAGGGGTAGAGACCCAGTACTTC. This gives the protein CASRGGAGVETQYF.

The table lists this clonotype with many counts. This chain connects TRBV5-1 to TRBJ1-6, with no clear D. Per germline, CDR1 SGHRS and CDR2 YFSETQ. This CDR3 is 12 amino acids long. The V end was cut by 0 bases, the J end by 12 bases, with 7 bases between. CDR3 DNA sequence: TGCGCCAGCAGCTTGGTTCCCGGACCCCTCCACTTT. Protein sequence: CASSLVPGPLHF.

This chain connects TRBV7-2 to TRBJ2-5; D unresolved. Trimming removed 2 bases at V and 2 bases at J, with 12 bases between. From germline, CDR1 is SGHTA and CDR2 FQGNSA. There are 15 residues in the CDR3. CDR3 loop: CASSLWPGPQETQYF. The CDR3 nucleotides are TGTGCCAGCAGCTTATGGCCGGGCCCTCAAGAGACCCAGTACTTC.

This clonotype was seen a handful of times. The chain couples TRBV12-3 or TRBV12-4 to TRBJ1-3, with a possible D match to TRBD1 (6 bases). This CDR3 comprises 18 residues. V shed 0 bases and J shed 1 base, with 16 bases lying between them. This CDR3 reads CASSLAPGGAVSGNTIYF. The CDR3, as DNA: TGTGCCAGCAGTTTAGCGCCTGGGGGCGCGGTTTCTGGAAACACCATATATTTT.

This clonotype was detected only a few times. The genes are TRBV2 and TRBJ1-2; D is uncertain. Germline V gene sequence: CDR1 SNHLY, CDR2 FYNNEI. This CDR3 is 14 amino acids long. Trimming took off 6 bases at V and 4 bases at J, with 15 bases between the two ends. The CDR3 sequence is CASREPRLVYGYTF. The CDR3 nucleotides read TGTGCCAGCAGGGAGCCGCGATTAGTCTATGGCTACACCTTC.

This clonotype came up many times. This chain links TRBV7-2 with TRBJ2-3; TRBD1 might be the D (5 bases). The germline V gene encodes CDR1 SGHTA and CDR2 FQGNSA. V was clipped by 2 bases and J by 2 bases, with 8 bases between them. The CDR3 sequence is 14 residues long. DNA for the CDR3: TGTGCCAGCAGCTTATTACAGGCCACAGATACGCAGTATTTT. Residues: CASSLLQATDTQYF.

The DNA for the CDR3 is TGTGCCACCAGCAGAGATCACGGACAAATCACCGAGCAGTACTTC. Encoded protein: CATSRDHGQITEQYF. The chain couples TRBV15 to TRBJ2-7; possibly TRBD1 for D (5 bases). The germline V gene encodes CDR1 LNHNV and CDR2 YYDKDF (reference sequence). The CDR3 length is 15 residues. The V end was cut by 0 bases, the J end by 6 bases, with 15 bases between.

DNA of the CDR3: TGTGCCAGCAGTTTACGGGACGGGAATCAGCCCCAGCATTTT. This translates into CASSLRDGNQPQHF. The chain is built from TRBV12-3 or TRBV12-4 and TRBJ1-5; possibly TRBD1 for D (5 bases). Trimming took 2 bases from V and 4 from J, leaving 9 bases between them. This CDR3 spans 14 amino acids.

The sample holds many counts of this clonotype. This chain uses TRBV6-6 with TRBJ2-7; 9 bases map to TRBD2. Germline V gene sequence: CDR1 MNHNY, CDR2 SVGAGI (reference sequence). This CDR3 spans 15 amino acids. The V and J ends lost 6 bases and 0 bases, in that order; junction bases with no gene match: 6. The CDR3 DNA sequence: TGTGCCAGCAGGGGTAGCGGGGGCAGCTCCTACGAGCAGTACGTC. Amino acid sequence: CASRGSGGSSYEQYV.

This clonotype has ten or more counts. DNA of the CDR3: TGTGCCAGTACTGAGGGGGCGAACACCGGGGAGCTGTTTTTT. This sequence encodes CASTEGANTGELFF. The chain is built from TRBV5-5 and TRBJ2-2, with D perhaps matching TRBD1 (6 bases). Trimming shortened V by 8 bases and J by 0 bases, and 11 bases separated the two germline ends. The CDR3 runs to 14 residues. Germline lookup yields CDR1 SGHKS and CDR2 YYEKEE (reference sequence).

J is TRBJ1-2 and V is TRBV5-1; D gene ambiguous. This CDR3 region has 13 residues. V lost 7 bases and J lost 2, with 12 bases in between. CDR1 and CDR2 (germline): SGHRS, YFSETQ. CDR3 nucleotides: TGCGCCAGCTCGCAGCTAGGGAACTATGGCTACACCTTC. Translation gives CASSQLGNYGYTF.

The genes are TRBV25-1 and TRBJ2-7, with no clear D. Germline V gene sequence: CDR1 MGHDK, CDR2 SYGVNS. The length of the CDR3 is 13 residues. CDR3 amino acids: CASSGGNSYEQYV. DNA of the CDR3: TGTGCCAGCAGCGGTGGGAATTCCTACGAGCAGTACGTA.

This clonotype was counted a few times. The chain uses TRBV19 and TRBJ1-2; D unclear. With 6 bases removed from V and 7 bases from J, the gap between germline ends came to 18 bases. The CDR3 covers 14 residues. Per the germline V gene, CDR1 is LNHDA and CDR2 is SQIVND (reference sequence). As DNA, the CDR3 is TGTGCCAGTAGCTGGCAGGCGTTCAGAGGTGGCTACACCTTC. Translation: CASSWQAFRGGYTF.

The rearrangement links TRBV5-1 to TRBJ1-3; D gene unclear. CDR3 size: 15 residues. Trimming removed 0 bases at V and 0 bases at J, with 7 bases between. CDR1 is SGHRS, CDR2 YFSETQ, per germline. CDR3 residues: CASSLAINSGNTIYF. The CDR3 coding sequence is TGCGCCAGCAGCTTGGCCATCAACTCTGGAAACACCATATATTTT. Combining the CDR3 with reference TRBV5-1 and TRBJ1-3 gives the whole variable domain KAGVTQTPRYLIKTRGQQVTLSCSPISGHRSVSWYQQTPGQGLQFLFEYFSETQRNKGNFPGRFSGRQFSNSRSEMNVSTLELGDSALYLCASSLAINSGNTIYFGEGSWLTVV.

The sample holds a few counts of this clonotype. The V gene is TRBV28, the J gene TRBJ2-6; D not certain. This CDR3 contains 19 residues. Per germline, CDR1 MDHEN and CDR2 SYDVKM. The V and J ends lost 8 bases and 0 bases respectively, with 23 bases between them. The CDR3 here is CASRGFPPPGYSGANVLTF. DNA for the CDR3: TGTGCCAGCCGAGGCTTTCCTCCCCCAGGCTACTCTGGGGCCAACGTCCTGACTTTC.

CDR3 amino acids: CASSLKAWVTEQFF. The CDR3 DNA follows: TGTGCCAGCAGCTTAAAGGCCTGGGTCACTGAGCAGTTCTTC. The rearrangement links TRBV7-2 to TRBJ2-1; D is ambiguous. Germline V lookup: CDR1 SGHTA, CDR2 FQGNSA. Trimming took 2 bases from V and 9 from J, leaving 14 bases between them. The CDR3 spans 14 residues.

This clonotype was seen more than once but under ten times. The chain carries TRBV10-3 and TRBJ1-5; D possibly corresponds to TRBD1 (5 bases). The V gene's germline CDR1 is ENHRY and CDR2 SYGVKD. Trimming took 3 bases from V and 2 from J, leaving 5 bases between them. This CDR3 region has 13 residues. The CDR3 sequence is CAISDRGNQPQHF. The CDR3 DNA reads TGTGCCATCAGTGACAGGGGCAATCAGCCCCAGCATTTT.

This clonotype has at least ten counts. The V gene is TRBV4-1, the J gene TRBJ2-5, with 11 bases identical to TRBD1. The CDR3 sequence is 16 residues long. Germline CDR1 reads MGHRA; CDR2 reads YSYEKL. V lost 4 bases, J lost 1 base, and 5 bases stayed unmatched. Here the CDR3 reads CASSPGTGGSQETQYF. The CDR3 DNA sequence: TGCGCCAGCAGCCCAGGGACAGGGGGTTCCCAAGAGACCCAGTACTTC.